The entry below gives a single T cell receptor (beta chain) sequence along with its context. What this receptor recognizes is not known. Base-call qualities are not available, and no considerably larger clone is one nucleotide away. In this study, focal radiation therapy paired with CTLA-4 blockade (ipilimumab) was tested in patients who had chemo-refractory metastatic non-small-cell lung cancer. These data come from a study of radiotherapy plus CTLA-4 blockade in lung cancer (dated by TCRdb to about 2018). The study in broad terms: Among enrolled patients, roughly 20% had an objective response and 25% to 40% reached disease control.

The CDR3 runs 15 residues from the cysteine to the phenylalanine. Only CDR3 DNA remains: 45 bases, in frame from the first base. V is cut by 5 bases and J by 4 bases, and the space between the germline ends is 14 bases. Looking up the germline V gene yields CDR1 MNHNS and CDR2 SASEGT. Library construction relied on the immunoSEQ multiplex PCR assay. The table was pulled from immuneACCESS by TCRdb, which kept in-frame rearrangements only. Such tables lose some clones; where checked, under half of the loss comes from unresolved V genes, and the rest has no known cause. A total of some 30,000 clones appear in this sample, less than 80% of them only once. The ten largest clones take up about 7.3% of the sample. Beyond this particular receptor, the publication reports: The strongest predictors of response, as reported, were early dynamic changes in blood T cell clones along with a rise in serum interferon-beta after radiation. After treatment with radiotherapy and ipilimumab, TCR clones that originated in tumors expanded in peripheral blood.

The clonotype was recovered from a human donor with non-small cell lung cancer who had stable disease on radiotherapy plus ipilimumab. Sequenced here: peripheral blood, sampled from a patient treated with radiotherapy plus ipilimumab. The V and J segments used are TRBV6-1 and TRBJ2-2; the D segment might be TRBD1 or TRBD2, since each matches 5 bases. The CDR3 protein: CASSPRGVGTGELFF. Read as DNA, the sequence is TGTGCCAGCAGTCCAAGGGGAGTAGGCACCGGGGAGCTGTTTTTT.